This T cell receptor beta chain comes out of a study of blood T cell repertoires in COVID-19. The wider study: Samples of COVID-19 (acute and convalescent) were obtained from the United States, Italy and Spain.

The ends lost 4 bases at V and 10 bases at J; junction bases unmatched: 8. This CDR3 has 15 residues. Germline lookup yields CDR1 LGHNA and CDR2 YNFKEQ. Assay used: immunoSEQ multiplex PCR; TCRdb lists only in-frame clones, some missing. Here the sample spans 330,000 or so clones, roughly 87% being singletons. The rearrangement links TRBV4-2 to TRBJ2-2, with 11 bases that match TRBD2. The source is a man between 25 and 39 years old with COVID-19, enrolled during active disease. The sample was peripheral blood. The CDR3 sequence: CASSPQTSGKSELFF. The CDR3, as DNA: TGTGCCAGCAGCCCTCAGACTAGCGGGAAGTCGGAGCTGTTTTTT.